The 15 T cell receptor beta chains presented below share a single source sample, sequenced in a study of blood T cell repertoires in COVID-19. Sequenced by immunoSEQ multiplex PCR; TCRdb stores in-frame clones only, minus some. The table shows around 93,000 clones, with 80% to 95% occurring only once. Specimen: peripheral blood. Every receptor here comes from a man between 18 and 29 years old with COVID-19, enrolled during active disease.

This chain links TRBV12-3 or TRBV12-4 with TRBJ1-2; TRBD1 matches 12 bases. This CDR3 is built from 13 residues. J was trimmed by 11 bases and V by 5 bases; bases with no gene match: 6. The CDR3 DNA is TGTGCCAGCAGTCGGGGGACAGGGGGCAGTTACACCTTC. This sequence encodes CASSRGTGGSYTF.

V is TRBV5-1 and J is TRBJ2-1, with 8 positions matching TRBD2. This CDR3 comprises 16 residues. The V segment lost 0 bases and the J segment 8 bases; nucleotides outside the gene matches: 10. Germline V gene data show CDR1 as SGHRS and CDR2 as YFSETQ. The CDR3 DNA is TGCGCCAGCAGCTTGGTTTGGGTAGCGGGACGGGATGAGCAGTTCTTC. It encodes CASSLVWVAGRDEQFF.

The gene calls are TRBV20-1 and TRBJ1-5; TRBD1 might be the D (5 bases). This CDR3 has 15 amino acids. Germline V gene sequence: CDR1 DFQATT, CDR2 SNEGSKA (reference sequence). V lost 3 bases and J 3 bases, leaving 15 bases between the germline ends. CDR3 protein: CSASSRVSPNQPQHF. The DNA for the CDR3 is TGCAGTGCTAGTAGCAGGGTGAGCCCCAATCAGCCCCAGCATTTT.

The CDR3, as DNA: TGTGCCAGCAGCCCTGGGGGGACGTTTGGCGGGCAGTTCTTC. This gives the protein CASSPGGTFGGQFF. The chain employs TRBV6-2 or TRBV6-3 and TRBJ2-1; D might be TRBD2 (6 bases). The V gene lost 6 bases and the J gene lost 12 bases, with 21 bases spanning the gap. CDR3 length: 14 amino acids. In germline, CDR1 is MNHEY, CDR2 SVGEGT.

The chain carries TRBV5-4 and TRBJ2-2, with D perhaps TRBD1 (5 bases). In germline, CDR1 is SGHNT, CDR2 YYREEE (reference sequence). The V gene lost 4 bases and the J gene lost 0 bases, with 10 bases spanning the gap. The CDR3 spans 15 residues. The CDR3 is CASSPRGPNTGELFF. In DNA, the CDR3 is TGTGCCAGCAGCCCAAGGGGTCCGAACACCGGGGAGCTGTTTTTT.

V usage is TRBV4-1 and J usage is TRBJ1-5; 7 bases align to TRBD1. Germline assignment: CDR1 MGHRA and CDR2 YSYEKL. V was clipped by 5 bases and J by 3 bases; unmatched bases: 7. There are 15 residues in the CDR3. This CDR3 reads CASSVLGQNNQPQHF. CDR3 in DNA: TGCGCCAGCAGCGTATTGGGACAGAACAATCAGCCCCAGCATTTT.

This chain uses TRBV5-1 with TRBJ2-3, with D maybe TRBD2 (5 bases). Germline CDR1 reads SGHRS; CDR2 reads YFSETQ. This CDR3 is 17 amino acids long. Trimming shortened V by 4 bases and J by 2 bases, and 20 bases separated the two germline ends. CDR3 in amino acids: CASSELGLASTTDTQYF. Here the CDR3 DNA reads TGCGCCAGCAGCGAGCTTGGGTTGGCTAGCACCACAGATACGCAGTATTTT. The full variable domain, its missing parts supplied by reference TRBV5-1 and TRBJ2-3, is KAGVTQTPRYLIKTRGQQVTLSCSPISGHRSVSWYQQTPGQGLQFLFEYFSETQRNKGNFPGRFSGRQFSNSRSEMNVSTLELGDSALYLCASSELGLASTTDTQYFGPGTRLTVL.

The V gene is TRBV15, the J gene TRBJ1-6; D is ambiguous. V was shortened by 0 bases and J by 10 bases, with 7 bases between the two germline ends. The germline V gene encodes CDR1 LNHNV and CDR2 YYDKDF (reference sequence). This CDR3 is 13 amino acids long. Here the CDR3 reads CATSRDPGSPLHF. The CDR3 nucleotides are TGTGCCACCAGCAGAGATCCGGGGTCACCCCTCCACTTT.

The chain is built from TRBV18 and TRBJ2-7, with D uncertain. The germline CDR1 and CDR2 sequences are KGHSH and LQKENI. V was trimmed by 6 bases and J by 4 bases, leaving 10 bases between them. The CDR3 is 12 amino acids. CDR3 region: CASSRGSYEQYF. CDR3 sequence (DNA): TGTGCCAGCTCCCGTGGTAGTTACGAGCAGTACTTC. Looking up the rest from reference TRBV18 and TRBJ2-7 gives the full variable domain: NAGVMQNPRHLVRRRGQEARLRCSPMKGHSHVYWYRQLPEEGLKFMVYLQKENIIDESGMPKERFSAEFPKEGPSILRIQQVVRGDSAAYFCASSRGSYEQYFGPGTRLTVT.

The DNA of the CDR3 is TGTGCCAGCAGCGTAGGGACAGGCCTTCCCTACGAGCAGTACTTC. Translating it yields CASSVGTGLPYEQYF. The chain uses TRBV9 and TRBJ2-7, with TRBD1 matching 7 bases. This CDR3 has 15 amino acids. The V gene's germline CDR1 is SGDLS and CDR2 YYNGEE. The junction had 5 bases not matched to a gene; V was cut back by 0 bases and J by 2 bases.

Worth noting for this clone: A junction end diverges from the germline sequence, so it may reflect a read error. The rearrangement joins TRBV19 to TRBJ1-1, with 7 positions matching TRBD1. The CDR3 totals 12 residues. Germline assignment: CDR1 LNHDA and CDR2 SQIVND (reference sequence). In nucleotides, the CDR3 is TGTGCCAGTAGCTACCAAGGGGGCGCGGTGGAGTTT. Protein sequence: CASSYQGGAVEF.

The chain is built from TRBV7-9 and TRBJ1-2; D uncertain. The CDR3 is 16 residues long. CDR1 is SEHNR, CDR2 FQNEAQ, per germline (reference sequence). V lost 5 bases and J 4 bases, leaving 20 bases between the germline ends. CDR3 region: CASSLHPSLPPYGYTF. Written as DNA, the CDR3 is TGTGCCAGCAGCCTCCACCCCTCTCTACCTCCCTATGGCTACACCTTC.

This chain connects TRBV10-3 to TRBJ1-1; D is uncertain. Germline-derived CDR1 and CDR2 are ENHRY and SYGVKD. The V gene lost 0 bases and the J gene lost 6 bases, with 8 bases spanning the gap. The CDR3 has 13 residues. The CDR3: CAISESPGAEAFF. CDR3 coding DNA: TGTGCCATCAGTGAGTCGCCCGGGGCTGAAGCTTTCTTT.

The gene calls are TRBV9 and TRBJ2-7, with D possibly being TRBD2 (7 bases). The CDR3 has 14 residues. Germline values: CDR1 SGDLS, CDR2 YYNGEE. Trimming took off 4 bases at V and 7 bases at J, with 18 bases between the two ends. CDR3 in amino acids: CASSSGGQGDEQYF. CDR3 DNA sequence: TGTGCCAGCAGCTCCGGGGGGCAGGGAGATGAGCAGTACTTC. Filled out from reference TRBV9 and TRBJ2-7, the complete variable domain reads DSGVTQTPKHLITATGQRVTLRCSPRSGDLSVYWYQQSLDQGLQFLIQYYNGEERAKGNILERFSAQQFPDLHSELNLSSLELGDSALYFCASSSGGQGDEQYFGPGTRLTVT.

The chain links TRBV27 to TRBJ2-5, with unresolved D. Trimming cost V 10 bases and J 7 bases, with 13 bases left between them. There are 11 residues in the CDR3. In germline, CDR1 is MNHEY, CDR2 SMNVEV (reference sequence). CDR3 sequence reads: CATLFSGTQYF. CDR3 DNA sequence: TGTGCCACACTTTTCTCGGGGACCCAGTACTTC.